Listed below are T cell receptor beta chains from one sample, sequenced in a study of blood T cells in healthy people across ages. TCRdb re-analysed the 5' RACE reads in MiXCR, keeping a single row per CDR3 protein. The data contain 790,000 or so distinct CDR3 sequences, less than 60% of them singletons. The specimen was blood. The receptor set was obtained from a man older than 75 in good health. Both conserved end residues are part of each CDR3. The D gene is left open where the match is weak. Clone size is not always given. Where it is, it says once, few, many or a class for expanded clones.

d_gene,v_gene,abundance,j_gene,CDR3nt,CDR3aa
-,TRBV28,-,TRBJ1-2,TGTGTCAGCAGTGTCAGAAACCTAAGGGGCTACACCTTC,CVSSVRNLRGYTF
TRBD2,TRBV10-1,few,TRBJ2-1,TGCGCCAGCAGTGACCCAGGACTAGCGGGACATGAGCAGTTCTTC,CASSDPGLAGHEQFF
TRBD1,TRBV20-1,-,TRBJ1-5,TGCAGTGCTAGTCCCGGGACAGTGGAACAGCCCCAGCATTTT,CSASPGTVEQPQHF
-,TRBV5-1,-,TRBJ2-1,TGCGCCAGCAGCTTGGATAACGGTGGTGAGCAGTTCTTC,CASSLDNGGEQFF
TRBD1,TRBV28,few,TRBJ2-1,TGTGCCAGCAGACGGACCCCTGGGACAGATCGTAGGAATGAGCAGTTCTTC,CASRRTPGTDRRNEQFF
-,TRBV29-1,-,TRBJ2-1,TGCAGCGTTAATCCCTGGGCTACTCCTAATGAGCAGTTCTTC,CSVNPWATPNEQFF
-,TRBV20-1,-,TRBJ1-1,TGCAGTGCTAGAAGACGGAGCACTGAAGCTTTCTTT,CSARRRSTEAFF
-,TRBV29-1,-,TRBJ2-5,TGCAGCGCGTGGGGGCACCAAGAGACCCAGTACTTC,CSAWGHQETQYF
-,TRBV28,-,TRBJ2-7,TGTGCCAGCAGTGAGACAGCCTTATACGAGCAGTACTTC,CASSETALYEQYF
-,TRBV20-1,few,TRBJ1-1,TGCAGTGCTAGCGCAGGGACACCAAACACTGAAGCTTTCTTT,CSASAGTPNTEAFF
-,TRBV2,many,TRBJ2-7,TGTGCCAGCAGCACCAGAGGGAGCTCCTACGAGCAGTACTTC,CASSTRGSSYEQYF
-,TRBV12-3/TRBV12-4,-,TRBJ2-5,TGTGCCAGCAGTTTAGTGGGGTCAAGGGAGACCCAGTACTTC,CASSLVGSRETQYF
-,TRBV24-1,few,TRBJ2-5,TGTGCCACCAGTAACCCGGGAGTGGGGGAGACCCAGTACTTC,CATSNPGVGETQYF
-,TRBV28,-,TRBJ2-1,TGTGCCAGCAGTCCCAAAAAACTAGTCTACAATGAGCAGTTCTTC,CASSPKKLVYNEQFF
TRBD1,TRBV7-2,many,TRBJ2-1,TGTGCCAGCAGCTGGGACAGAAACAATGAGCAGTTCTTC,CASSWDRNNEQFF
-,TRBV20-1,-,TRBJ2-3,TGCAGTGCTAGAGATCCCTTGGACTCTCGACGGGATACGCAGTATTTT,CSARDPLDSRRDTQYF
-,TRBV29-1,-,TRBJ2-5,TGCAGCGTTTACGAAGAGACCCAGTACTTC,CSVYEETQYF
-,TRBV7-9,-,TRBJ2-3,TGTGCCAGCAGCGACGAGCAGGATACGCAGTATTTT,CASSDEQDTQYF
TRBD2,TRBV20-1,-,TRBJ2-7,TGCAGTATCCTAGCGCGGGAGCGGTACGAGCAGTACTTC,CSILARERYEQYF
TRBD2,TRBV3-1,-,TRBJ2-1,TGTGCCAGCAGCCCGACTAGCGGGAGCGGGGATGAGCAGTTCTTC,CASSPTSGSGDEQFF
-,TRBV29-1,few,TRBJ2-1,TGCAGCGTGGGCTGGGGCATCGAGCAGTTCTTC,CSVGWGIEQFF
TRBD2,TRBV4-2,-,TRBJ2-5,TGTGCCAGCAGCCCTAGCTACGCAGGAGGCGGGGGGGATGAGCAGTACTTC,CASSPSYAGGGGDEQYF
TRBD1,TRBV10-3,few,TRBJ1-1,TGTGCCATCAGTGCGACAGGGGGAGACACTGAAGCTTTCTTT,CAISATGGDTEAFF
TRBD2,TRBV27,-,TRBJ2-4,TGTGCCAGCAGTCGCGGGGCTAGCGGGAGGCCCATGGACATTCAGTACTTC,CASSRGASGRPMDIQYF
-,TRBV2,-,TRBJ2-5,TGTGCCAGCCAGGGAGGATCGCAAGAGACCCAGTACTTC,CASQGGSQETQYF
TRBD2,TRBV20-1,many,TRBJ2-1,TGCAGTGCTGGCTCGGGGACTAGCGGGAGAATTGAGCAGTTCTTC,CSAGSGTSGRIEQFF
-,TRBV5-1,-,TRBJ2-3,TGCGCCAGCAGGGCGGGACAGAGCACAGATACGCAGTATTTT,CASRAGQSTDTQYF
-,TRBV7-9,-,TRBJ2-1,TGTGCCAGCAGCTTGGGGAAATCCTACAATGAGCAGTTCTTC,CASSLGKSYNEQFF
-,TRBV20-1,few,TRBJ2-7,TGCAGTGCTAGTTTTCCCGGATCCTACGAGCAGTACTTC,CSASFPGSYEQYF
-,TRBV3-1,-,TRBJ2-1,TGTGCCAGCAGCCAAGGTTGGTCTTCTAATGAGCAGTTCTTC,CASSQGWSSNEQFF
TRBD1,TRBV12-5,-,TRBJ2-5,TGTGCTAGTGGTTTGGAATTCGGCAGGGGGGAGACCCAGTACTTC,CASGLEFGRGETQYF
TRBD1,TRBV27,-,TRBJ2-5,TGTGCCAACAAAGTATCAGGGGGTGGTTATGAGACCCAGTACTTC,CANKVSGGGYETQYF
-,TRBV29-1,-,TRBJ2-3,TGCAGCGTTTTTCCTAGCGCGTCCGATACGCAGTATTTT,CSVFPSASDTQYF
-,TRBV11-1,many,TRBJ1-2,TGTGCCAGCCAAGACCCCCCGACCGGTGGCTACACCTTC,CASQDPPTGGYTF
-,TRBV29-1,few,TRBJ2-5,TGCAGCGTTCAATTAGCCGCGTCAGAGACCCAGTACTTC,CSVQLAASETQYF
-,TRBV27,-,TRBJ1-1,TGTGCCAGCAGTTTTTCGTGGAGCACTGAAGCTTTCTTT,CASSFSWSTEAFF
TRBD1,TRBV20-1,-,TRBJ2-5,TGCAGTGCCCGGGGGACAGGGCTAGAGACCCAGTACTTC,CSARGTGLETQYF
-,TRBV9,-,TRBJ2-1,TGTGCCAGCAGCGGAGGTACTGGGCTCGAGCAGTTCTTC,CASSGGTGLEQFF
-,TRBV6-2/TRBV6-3,-,TRBJ1-1,TGTGCCAGCAGCCCGCCCTGGGCGGACACTGAAGCTTTCTTT,CASSPPWADTEAFF
TRBD1,TRBV27,many,TRBJ2-7,TGTGCCAGCAGTTTAGGGACAGGGACCGAGCAGTACTTC,CASSLGTGTEQYF
-,TRBV30,-,TRBJ2-4,TGTGCCTGGAGTGACAGGAGGTTAACCAAAAACATTCAGTACTTC,CAWSDRRLTKNIQYF
-,TRBV5-1,-,TRBJ2-6,TGCGCCAGCAGCTTGGCAGACACAACAACTGGGGCCAACGTCCTGACTTTC,CASSLADTTTGANVLTF
TRBD1,TRBV6-1,-,TRBJ2-2,TGTGCCAGCAGACCGGGACAGGGGAACACCGGGGAGCTGTTTTTT,CASRPGQGNTGELFF
-,TRBV12-3/TRBV12-4,many,TRBJ2-7,TGTGCCAGCAGTTTCGGGGGTCGGGCCTACGAGCAGTACTTC,CASSFGGRAYEQYF
-,TRBV7-2,few,TRBJ2-1,TGTGCCAGCAGCTTAGCGGGGGACCTTACCTACAATGAGCAGTTCTTC,CASSLAGDLTYNEQFF
-,TRBV7-9,-,TRBJ2-7,TGTGCCAGCAGAGGTTCAGGGGAATTGGCCTACGAGCAGTACTTC,CASRGSGELAYEQYF
-,TRBV6-5,-,TRBJ1-2,TGTGCCAGCAGACTCGACAGCTCCACTCTCTTTTCTGGCTACACCTTC,CASRLDSSTLFSGYTF
TRBD1,TRBV5-4,few,TRBJ2-5,TGTGCCAGCAGCCAACAACAGGGGGGAAAGGAGACCCAGTACTTC,CASSQQQGGKETQYF